A selection of T cell receptor beta chains follows, all from one sample in a study of T cell repertoires in cytomegalovirus infection. For these receptors, no antigen is known. TCRdb independently ran MiXCR on the reads; one entry per CDR3 protein. The data hold around 99,000 distinct CDR3 sequences, with about 30% observed a single time. Here the sequenced sample was CD8+ T cells from cultured PBMCs, taken from culture after CMV antigen stimulation. The receptors originated from a human donor in good health (CMV status not recorded). Some clones in this sample may be carry-over from other donors' samples. CDR3s include the opening cysteine and the closing phenylalanine or tryptophan. Fields, in order: V gene, clone size, D gene, J gene, CDR3 DNA, CDR3 protein. The D gene is left open where the match is weak. Clone size is not always given. Where it is, it says once, few, many or a class for expanded clones.

v_gene: TRBV27; abundance: -; d_gene: TRBD2; j_gene: TRBJ2-7; CDR3nt: TGTGCCAGCAGTTTAACTAGCGGGGTCCTCACCTACGAGCAGTACTTC; CDR3aa: CASSLTSGVLTYEQYF
v_gene: TRBV11-2; abundance: -; d_gene: -; j_gene: TRBJ1-1; CDR3nt: TGTGCCAGCAGCTTAGTAGAGAACACTGAAGCTTTCTTT; CDR3aa: CASSLVENTEAFF
v_gene: TRBV30; abundance: -; d_gene: -; j_gene: TRBJ1-3; CDR3nt: TGTGCCTGGACCCCCTCTGGCGTCCTAAACACCATATATTTT; CDR3aa: CAWTPSGVLNTIYF
v_gene: TRBV11-1; abundance: many; d_gene: TRBD1; j_gene: TRBJ1-2; CDR3nt: TGTGCCAGCAGCTGGACAGGGAATGGCTACACCTTC; CDR3aa: CASSWTGNGYTF
v_gene: TRBV7-8; abundance: -; d_gene: -; j_gene: TRBJ1-4; CDR3nt: TGTGCCAGCAGCCGGGATCTGATTAATGAAAAACTGTTTTTT; CDR3aa: CASSRDLINEKLFF
v_gene: TRBV4-1; abundance: -; d_gene: -; j_gene: TRBJ1-5; CDR3nt: TGCGCCAGCAGCCAAGAGGGGCCTAATCAGCCCCAGCATTTT; CDR3aa: CASSQEGPNQPQHF
v_gene: TRBV2; abundance: few; d_gene: -; j_gene: TRBJ2-7; CDR3nt: TGTGCCAGCAGGGGAGGCAGCTCCTACGAGCAGTACTTC; CDR3aa: CASRGGSSYEQYF
v_gene: TRBV12-3/TRBV12-4; abundance: many; d_gene: -; j_gene: TRBJ1-5; CDR3nt: TGTGCCAGCAGTTTAACCGGGATCGGTCAGCCCCAGCATTTT; CDR3aa: CASSLTGIGQPQHF
v_gene: TRBV6-4; abundance: -; d_gene: -; j_gene: TRBJ2-2; CDR3nt: TGTGCCAGCAGTGAGTTTGGGGGGCCTGACACCGGGGAGCTGTTTTTT; CDR3aa: CASSEFGGPDTGELFF
v_gene: TRBV6-5; abundance: few; d_gene: -; j_gene: TRBJ1-1; CDR3nt: TGTGCCAGCAGTTACTCTCAGAGGAGCACTGAAGCTTTCTTT; CDR3aa: CASSYSQRSTEAFF
v_gene: TRBV2; abundance: -; d_gene: -; j_gene: TRBJ1-1; CDR3nt: TGTGCCAGCAGTGATCACAGGCAGGGGTCGAACACTGAAGCTTTCTTT; CDR3aa: CASSDHRQGSNTEAFF
v_gene: TRBV2; abundance: -; d_gene: TRBD1; j_gene: TRBJ1-1; CDR3nt: TGTGCCAGCAGTGGGACAGGGGCTGGGAAGATGAACACTGAAGCTTTCTTT; CDR3aa: CASSGTGAGKMNTEAFF
v_gene: TRBV11-2; abundance: -; d_gene: -; j_gene: TRBJ2-2; CDR3nt: TGTGCCAGCAGCTTACCCCAAGGGGTCACCGGGGAGCTGTTTTTT; CDR3aa: CASSLPQGVTGELFF
v_gene: TRBV6-2/TRBV6-3; abundance: many; d_gene: TRBD2; j_gene: TRBJ2-3; CDR3nt: TGTGCCAGCAGTTACGGCGGGGGAGGAGATACGCAGTATTTT; CDR3aa: CASSYGGGGDTQYF
v_gene: TRBV12-3/TRBV12-4; abundance: -; d_gene: -; j_gene: TRBJ1-2; CDR3nt: TGTGCCAGCAGTTTTTGGCCGAGCTATGGCTACACCTTC; CDR3aa: CASSFWPSYGYTF
v_gene: TRBV2; abundance: few; d_gene: -; j_gene: TRBJ1-1; CDR3nt: TGTGCCAGCAGTGACGAGGGAGACACTGAAGCTTTCTTT; CDR3aa: CASSDEGDTEAFF
v_gene: TRBV7-4; abundance: -; d_gene: TRBD1; j_gene: TRBJ2-1; CDR3nt: TGTGCCAGCAGCACACTCACCTCGGGACAGGGCTACAATGAGCAGTTCTTC; CDR3aa: CASSTLTSGQGYNEQFF
v_gene: TRBV7-2; abundance: few; d_gene: -; j_gene: TRBJ1-2; CDR3nt: TGTGCCAGCGGCCCCAGGGGCGGCTACACCTTC; CDR3aa: CASGPRGGYTF
v_gene: TRBV28; abundance: -; d_gene: TRBD1; j_gene: TRBJ1-6; CDR3nt: TGTGCCAGCAGTCAACCGGGACAGGGTATGGCCCTCCACTTT; CDR3aa: CASSQPGQGMALHF
v_gene: TRBV10-3; abundance: few; d_gene: -; j_gene: TRBJ1-1; CDR3nt: TGTGCCGCCCGGGGGGGGGCTGAAGCTTTCTTT; CDR3aa: CAARGGAEAFF
v_gene: TRBV28; abundance: many; d_gene: TRBD2; j_gene: TRBJ2-5; CDR3nt: TGTGCCAGCAGTTTATCCCCCTCCGGGGGAGGGGAGACCCAGTACTTC; CDR3aa: CASSLSPSGGGETQYF
v_gene: TRBV7-6; abundance: -; d_gene: -; j_gene: TRBJ2-5; CDR3nt: TGTGCCAGCAGCTTAGAGTTCGGACACCAAGAGACCCAGTACTTC; CDR3aa: CASSLEFGHQETQYF
v_gene: TRBV6-1; abundance: few; d_gene: TRBD2; j_gene: TRBJ2-7; CDR3nt: TGTGCCAGCAGTGAAGCAGGCTCGGGACTAGCAGGGCACGAGCAGTACTTC; CDR3aa: CASSEAGSGLAGHEQYF
v_gene: TRBV6-5; abundance: -; d_gene: TRBD1; j_gene: TRBJ2-1; CDR3nt: TGTGCCAGCAGTTACTTCGGACAGGGGCGACAGTTCTTC; CDR3aa: CASSYFGQGRQFF
v_gene: TRBV7-8; abundance: many; d_gene: -; j_gene: TRBJ1-5; CDR3nt: TGTGCCAGCAGCTTAGCCGGGCAGGGTAGGCGGAATCAGCCCCAGCATTTT; CDR3aa: CASSLAGQGRRNQPQHF
v_gene: TRBV7-2; abundance: many; d_gene: -; j_gene: TRBJ2-7; CDR3nt: TGTGCCAGCAGCCGCTCCCGAGGGGTTCCCTCCTACGAGCAGTACTTC; CDR3aa: CASSRSRGVPSYEQYF
v_gene: TRBV7-2; abundance: many; d_gene: TRBD1; j_gene: TRBJ1-5; CDR3nt: TGTGCCAGCAGCTTAAACAGGGGTCAGCCCCAGCATTTT; CDR3aa: CASSLNRGQPQHF
v_gene: TRBV28; abundance: -; d_gene: -; j_gene: TRBJ2-1; CDR3nt: TGTGCCAGCAGTTTCCCGAGGGACAGCCGTGTGACGGGGGAGTCCTACAATGAGCAGTTCTTC; CDR3aa: CASSFPRDSRVTGESYNEQFF
v_gene: TRBV4-1; abundance: -; d_gene: -; j_gene: TRBJ2-5; CDR3nt: TGCGCCAGCAGCCAAGTTTTGGGGGAAGAGACCCAGTACTTC; CDR3aa: CASSQVLGEETQYF
v_gene: TRBV7-6; abundance: many; d_gene: TRBD1; j_gene: TRBJ1-1; CDR3nt: TGTGCCAGCAGCTTAGAGGACAGGGCAGCTGAAGCTTTCTTT; CDR3aa: CASSLEDRAAEAFF
v_gene: TRBV6-6; abundance: few; d_gene: -; j_gene: TRBJ1-1; CDR3nt: TGTGCCAGCAGTGACGGCCCCAGCACTGAAGCTTTCTTT; CDR3aa: CASSDGPSTEAFF
v_gene: TRBV20-1; abundance: -; d_gene: TRBD1; j_gene: TRBJ1-6; CDR3nt: TGCAGTGCCACGGACAGGGGAGGGGTGGGATCGAATTCACCCCTCCACTTT; CDR3aa: CSATDRGGVGSNSPLHF
v_gene: TRBV7-4; abundance: once; d_gene: -; j_gene: TRBJ1-2; CDR3nt: TGTGCCAGCAGCTTAAGGCCCATTCCGGGACCAACTAACTATGGCTACACCTTC; CDR3aa: CASSLRPIPGPTNYGYTF
v_gene: TRBV7-9; abundance: -; d_gene: TRBD1; j_gene: TRBJ2-3; CDR3nt: TGTGCCAGCAGCAAGGGGACAGCAAGCACAGATACGCAGTATTTT; CDR3aa: CASSKGTASTDTQYF
v_gene: TRBV4-1; abundance: many; d_gene: TRBD1; j_gene: TRBJ1-1; CDR3nt: TGCGCCAGCAGCCAAGAGGACAGGGGGTACGCTGAAGCTTTCTTT; CDR3aa: CASSQEDRGYAEAFF
v_gene: TRBV28; abundance: many; d_gene: -; j_gene: TRBJ2-5; CDR3nt: TGTGCCAGCAGTTTTGACCTTCTCGATGAGACCCAGTACTTC; CDR3aa: CASSFDLLDETQYF
v_gene: TRBV29-1; abundance: -; d_gene: -; j_gene: TRBJ1-3; CDR3nt: TGCAGCGTTGCAGGACTCGGAAACACCATATATTTT; CDR3aa: CSVAGLGNTIYF
v_gene: TRBV6-8; abundance: -; d_gene: -; j_gene: TRBJ2-1; CDR3nt: TGTGCCAGCAGTTACTCGCTAACTCCTCCCTACAATGAGCAGTTCTTC; CDR3aa: CASSYSLTPPYNEQFF
v_gene: TRBV4-1; abundance: many; d_gene: -; j_gene: TRBJ1-5; CDR3nt: TGCGCCAGCAGCCACGGTTTACAGGGACTTCAGCCCCAGCATTTT; CDR3aa: CASSHGLQGLQPQHF
v_gene: TRBV5-4; abundance: few; d_gene: TRBD1; j_gene: TRBJ1-6; CDR3nt: TGTGCCAGCAGCTTGGGGGACAGGATCTATAATTCACCCCTCCACTTT; CDR3aa: CASSLGDRIYNSPLHF
v_gene: TRBV6-6; abundance: -; d_gene: -; j_gene: TRBJ1-2; CDR3nt: TGTGCCAGCAGTTACGAGCGAGGAGCTAACTATGGCTACACCTTC; CDR3aa: CASSYERGANYGYTF
v_gene: TRBV27; abundance: few; d_gene: -; j_gene: TRBJ1-1; CDR3nt: TGTGCCAGCAGTATGTGGACAGAACAGAGGTCCGGGAACACTGAAGCTTTCTTT; CDR3aa: CASSMWTEQRSGNTEAFF
v_gene: TRBV7-4; abundance: few; d_gene: TRBD2; j_gene: TRBJ2-3; CDR3nt: TGTGCCAGCAGCTTTTCGGAAGCGGGGATTAACACGCAGTATTTT; CDR3aa: CASSFSEAGINTQYF
v_gene: TRBV9; abundance: -; d_gene: TRBD1; j_gene: TRBJ1-4; CDR3nt: TGTGCCAGCAGCGTAGGGGGGACAGGTGAAAAACTGTTTTTT; CDR3aa: CASSVGGTGEKLFF
v_gene: TRBV7-6; abundance: few; d_gene: TRBD1; j_gene: TRBJ2-2; CDR3nt: TGTGCCAGCAGCTCGGGAACAGGGGCCGGGGAGCTGTTTTTT; CDR3aa: CASSSGTGAGELFF